These T cell receptor beta chains were read from a single sample in a study of beta chain features in type 1 diabetes. Sequencing used immunoSEQ multiplex PCR; TCRdb keeps in-frame clones, though not all of them. The table lists about 150,000 clones, roughly 7.1% of them singletons. Sequences were obtained from central memory CD4+ T cells from blood. These receptors came from a woman aged 40 to 50 with type 1 diabetes. CDR3s include the opening cysteine and the closing phenylalanine or tryptophan. Fields, in order: D gene, V gene, J gene, clone size, CDR3 protein, CDR3 DNA. The D gene is left open where the match is weak. Clone sizes are given selectively: once, few, many, or a class where the clone is expanded.

>TRBD1|TRBV29-1|TRBJ2-3|many
CSTRQGNTDTQYF
TGCAGCACCCGACAGGGAAACACAGATACGCAGTATTTT
>TRBD1|TRBV7-2|TRBJ1-1|few
CASSRTGYTEAFF
TGTGCCAGCAGCCGGACAGGATACACTGAAGCTTTCTTT
>TRBD1|TRBV27|TRBJ1-5|-
CASSPGQGPDQPQHF
TGTGCCAGCAGTCCCGGACAGGGACCCGATCAGCCCCAGCATTTT
>-|TRBV9|TRBJ2-6|-
CASGSSGANVLTF
TGTGCCAGCGGGAGCTCTGGGGCCAACGTCCTGACTTTC
>TRBD1|TRBV7-8|TRBJ1-2|-
CASSRATGGFNYGYTF
TGTGCCAGCAGCCGCGCGACAGGGGGTTTTAACTATGGCTACACCTTC
>TRBD2|TRBV7-3|TRBJ2-1|-
CASSSWGGLAVNEQFF
TGTGCCAGCAGCTCCTGGGGAGGACTAGCGGTCAATGAGCAGTTCTTC
>-|TRBV18|TRBJ1-1|-
CASSPNRDTEAFF
TGTGCCAGCTCACCAAATCGGGACACTGAAGCTTTCTTT
>-|TRBV19|TRBJ2-2|-
CASNRQNTGELFF
TGTGCCAGTAACAGACAAAACACCGGGGAGCTGTTTTTT
>TRBD1|TRBV5-8|TRBJ1-5|few
CASSDRVWGNQPQHF
TGTGCCAGCAGCGACAGGGTGTGGGGCAATCAGCCCCAGCATTTT
>-|TRBV5-1|TRBJ1-2|-
CASSQREFANYGYTF
TGCGCCAGCAGCCAGAGGGAGTTTGCTAACTATGGCTACACCTTC
>-|TRBV29-1|TRBJ2-5|few
CSVVSEETQYF
TGCAGCGTTGTCAGTGAAGAGACCCAGTACTTC
>TRBD1|TRBV7-2|TRBJ2-3|few
CASSLTGGSTDTQYF
TGTGCCAGCAGCTTAACAGGGGGAAGCACAGATACGCAGTATTTT
>TRBD1|TRBV11-3|TRBJ2-1|few
CASSYRAGQGNEQFF
TGTGCCAGCAGCTATCGGGCAGGACAGGGCAATGAGCAGTTCTTC
>TRBD1|TRBV5-6|TRBJ2-5|-
CASRSTGGQETQYF
TGTGCCAGCAGATCCACAGGGGGCCAAGAGACCCAGTACTTC
>TRBD1|TRBV7-3|TRBJ1-1|few
CASSVTGGAEAFF
TGTGCCAGCAGCGTCACAGGGGGGGCTGAAGCTTTCTTT
>-|TRBV6-1|TRBJ1-2|-
CASSEVETVFGYTF
TGTGCCAGCAGTGAAGTGGAGACAGTGTTTGGCTACACCTTC
>-|TRBV2|TRBJ2-7|few
CASKGVQATITRQYF
TGTGCCAGCAAAGGCGTACAGGCAACTATTACGAGGCAGTACTTC
>-|TRBV18|TRBJ1-1|few
CASSGAATEAFF
TGTGCCAGCTCTGGAGCGGCCACTGAAGCTTTCTTT
>TRBD2|TRBV9|TRBJ2-5|-
CASSVGTSGGSETQYF
TGTGCCAGCAGCGTGGGGACTAGCGGGGGATCGGAGACCCAGTACTTC
>TRBD2|TRBV7-2|TRBJ2-7|few
CASSLGLAGGYEQYF
TGTGCCAGCAGCTTAGGCCTAGCGGGAGGGTACGAGCAGTACTTC
>-|TRBV7-8|TRBJ2-1|-
CASSPRRGPDYNEQFF
TGTGCCAGCAGCCCGAGGCGGGGTCCGGACTACAATGAGCAGTTCTTC
>-|TRBV6-5|TRBJ2-7|-
CASSLTRRASEQYF
TGTGCCAGCAGTTTGACCCGAAGAGCGTCCGAGCAGTACTTC
>-|TRBV7-8|TRBJ1-6|few
CASSQGNSNSPLHF
TGTGCCAGCAGCCAGGGAAATTCCAATTCACCCCTCCACTTT
>-|TRBV29-1|TRBJ2-1|-
CSAKSGDFYNEQFF
TGCAGTGCCAAATCGGGGGACTTCTACAATGAGCAGTTCTTC
>TRBD1|TRBV19|TRBJ2-1|few
CASSDRVAYNEQFF
TGTGCCAGTTCTGACAGGGTGGCCTACAATGAGCAGTTCTTC
>-|TRBV4-1|TRBJ2-1|-
CASSQEGVSSYNEQFF
TGCGCCAGCAGCCAAGAGGGAGTAAGCTCCTACAATGAGCAGTTCTTC
>TRBD1|TRBV5-1|TRBJ2-3|few
CASSLGDRGPF
TGCGCCAGCAGCTTAGGGGACAGGGGACCTTTT
>-|TRBV7-2|TRBJ2-5|-
CASIRLGARQETQYF
TGTGCCAGCATCCGACTGGGGGCCCGGCAAGAGACCCAGTACTTC
>-|TRBV10-3|TRBJ2-1|few
CAISETGEQFF
TGTGCCATCAGTGAGACGGGTGAGCAGTTCTTC
>-|TRBV11-3|TRBJ1-2|few
CASSSAGAYGYTF
TGTGCCAGCAGCTCGGCAGGGGCCTATGGCTACACCTTC
>-|TRBV28|TRBJ1-5|few
CASTGSRNQPQHF
TGTGCCAGCACGGGGAGTCGCAATCAGCCCCAGCATTTT
>-|TRBV7-6|TRBJ2-5|few
CGVVTQETQYF
TGCGGGGTAGTGACCCAAGAGACCCAGTACTTC
>-|TRBV29-1|TRBJ1-1|-
CSVEGQTNTEAFF
TGCAGCGTTGAGGGACAAACGAACACTGAAGCTTTCTTT
>TRBD1|TRBV29-1|TRBJ1-5|-
CSVEYGTGDQPQHF
TGCAGCGTTGAATACGGGACAGGGGACCAGCCCCAGCATTTT
>-|TRBV9|TRBJ1-2|-
CASSVGASQGGYTF
TGTGCCAGCAGCGTAGGCGCTTCACAGGGAGGCTACACCTTC
>TRBD2|TRBV9|TRBJ2-1|many
CASSVGSGGPRMDEQFF
TGTGCCAGCAGCGTAGGGAGCGGGGGCCCCCGAATGGATGAGCAGTTCTTC
>TRBD1|TRBV5-6|TRBJ2-1|few
CASSRRGQGVGEQFF
TGTGCCAGCAGCCGGCGGGGACAGGGGGTCGGTGAGCAGTTCTTC
>-|TRBV7-2|TRBJ2-1|few
CASSFIRDIDNEQFF
TGTGCCAGCAGCTTTATCCGGGACATCGACAATGAGCAGTTCTTC
>TRBD2|TRBV2|TRBJ2-7|-
CASSEGLGRGVNPYEQYF
TGTGCCAGCAGTGAAGGTTTAGGGCGGGGGGTTAATCCCTACGAGCAGTACTTC
>-|TRBV7-9|TRBJ2-7|-
CASSGVGATSYEQYF
TGTGCCAGCAGCGGGGTTGGGGCCACCTCCTACGAGCAGTACTTC
>TRBD2|TRBV30|TRBJ2-2|-
CAWIGLAATGELFF
TGTGCCTGGATAGGACTAGCGGCTACCGGGGAGCTGTTTTTT
>TRBD2|TRBV6-5|TRBJ2-7|many
CASSPGGTANEQYF
TGTGCCAGCAGTCCGGGAGGGACGGCGAACGAGCAGTACTTC
>-|TRBV6-5|TRBJ1-5|-
CASSSRGQPQHF
TGTGCCAGCAGCTCCCGGGGGCAGCCCCAGCATTTT
>TRBD1|TRBV25-1|TRBJ2-2|-
CASSRQGSTGELFF
TGTGCCAGCAGTCGACAGGGTTCCACCGGGGAGCTGTTTTTT
>-|TRBV19|TRBJ1-5|-
CASSIDRSTGANQPQHF
TGTGCCAGTAGTATAGACCGGAGTACAGGTGCCAATCAGCCCCAGCATTTT
>-|TRBV29-1|TRBJ2-7|few
CSVEVQASGQYF
TGCAGCGTTGAGGTGCAAGCCTCAGGGCAGTACTTC
>TRBD2|TRBV5-1|TRBJ2-3|few
CASNLAAAGDTQYF
TGCGCCAGCAATCTAGCGGCGGCTGGAGATACGCAGTATTTT
>TRBD2|TRBV9|TRBJ2-7|-
CASTRGVGATGEQYF
TGTGCCAGCACCCGGGGGGTGGGTGCCACTGGCGAGCAGTACTTC
>-|TRBV18|TRBJ1-6|-
CASSPPLSTGSPLHF
TGTGCCAGCTCACCACCTCTGTCGACGGGTTCACCCCTCCACTTT
>-|TRBV11-2|TRBJ1-1|-
CASSFSQEGTEAFF
TGTGCCAGCAGCTTTAGCCAGGAGGGCACTGAAGCTTTCTTT
>-|TRBV5-6|TRBJ2-5|-
CASSLVRGETQYF
TGTGCCAGCAGCTTGGTCAGGGGTGAGACCCAGTACTTC
>TRBD1|TRBV13|TRBJ2-7|-
CASSYGTGITF
TGTGCCAGCAGCTATGGGACAGGCATAACCTTC
>-|TRBV5-1|TRBJ1-6|few
CASRQGTNSPLHF
TGCGCCAGCAGGCAGGGGACGAATTCACCCCTCCACTTT
>-|TRBV5-4|TRBJ2-7|many
CASSTQGFISYEQYF
TGTGCCAGCAGCACGCAGGGGTTTATCTCCTACGAGCAGTACTTC
>-|TRBV29-1|TRBJ2-2|few
CSVVEGQGGTGELFF
TGCAGCGTTGTTGAGGGGCAGGGGGGCACCGGGGAGCTGTTTTTT
>-|TRBV9|TRBJ2-3|many
CASSVETAVGTDTQYF
TGTGCCAGCAGCGTAGAGACGGCGGTTGGAACAGATACGCAGTATTTT
>-|TRBV25-1|TRBJ2-5|few
CASSEAGVLETQYF
TGTGCCAGCAGTGAAGCAGGGGTTCTGGAGACCCAGTACTTC
>TRBD1|TRBV18|TRBJ2-3|-
CASSPGQSDTQYF
TGTGCCAGCTCACCGGGACAGTCAGATACGCAGTATTTT
>-|TRBV6-6|TRBJ2-5|few
CATSKDRLQETQYF
TGTGCCACCAGCAAAGACAGGCTTCAAGAGACCCAGTACTTC
>-|TRBV6-1|TRBJ2-5|-
CASSPSGTQYF
TGTGCCAGCAGTCCCTCGGGGACCCAGTACTTC